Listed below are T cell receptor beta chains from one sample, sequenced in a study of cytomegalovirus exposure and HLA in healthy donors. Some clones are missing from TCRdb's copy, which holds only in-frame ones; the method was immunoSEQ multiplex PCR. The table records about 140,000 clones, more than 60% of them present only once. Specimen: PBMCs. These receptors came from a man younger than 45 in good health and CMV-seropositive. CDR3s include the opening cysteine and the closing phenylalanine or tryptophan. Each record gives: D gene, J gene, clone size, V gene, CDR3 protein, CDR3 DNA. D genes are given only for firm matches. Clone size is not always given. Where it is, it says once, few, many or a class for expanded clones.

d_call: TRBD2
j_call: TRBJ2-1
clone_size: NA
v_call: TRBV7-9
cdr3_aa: CASSSPRGGSYEQFF
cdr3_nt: TGTGCCAGCAGCTCCCCGCGCGGGGGGTCCTATGAGCAGTTCTTC

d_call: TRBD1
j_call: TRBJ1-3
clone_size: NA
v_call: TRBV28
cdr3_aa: CASSLGQAGNTIYF
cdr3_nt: TGTGCCAGCAGTTTAGGACAGGCTGGAAACACCATATATTTT

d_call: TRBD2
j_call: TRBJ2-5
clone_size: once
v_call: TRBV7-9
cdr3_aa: CASSLLAGGGETQYF
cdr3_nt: TGTGCCAGCAGCTTACTGGCGGGAGGTGGAGAGACCCAGTACTTC

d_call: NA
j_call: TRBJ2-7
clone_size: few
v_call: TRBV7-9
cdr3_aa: CASSFRDTFHEQYF
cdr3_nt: TGTGCCAGCAGTTTCCGGGACACTTTCCACGAGCAGTACTTC

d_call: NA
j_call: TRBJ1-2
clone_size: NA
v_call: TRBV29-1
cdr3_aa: CSVYSGYTF
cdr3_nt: TGCAGCGTCTACAGTGGCTACACCTTC

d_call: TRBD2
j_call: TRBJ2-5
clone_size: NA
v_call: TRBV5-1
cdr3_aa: CASAASGYKEVQTQYF
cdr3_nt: TGCGCCAGCGCGGCTAGCGGGTACAAAGAGGTCCAGACCCAGTACTTC

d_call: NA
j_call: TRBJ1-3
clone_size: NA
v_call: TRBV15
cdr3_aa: CATSRATEPVTGNTIYF
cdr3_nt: TGTGCCACCAGCCGCGCTACGGAGCCAGTGACTGGAAACACCATATATTTT

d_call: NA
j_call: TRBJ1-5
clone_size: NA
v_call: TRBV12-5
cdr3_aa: CASGFIVGDSNQPQHF
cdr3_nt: TGTGCTAGTGGTTTTATCGTAGGGGATAGCAATCAGCCCCAGCATTTT

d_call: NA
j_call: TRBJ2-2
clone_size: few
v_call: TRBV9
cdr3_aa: CASSVAGINTGELFF
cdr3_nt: TGTGCCAGCAGCGTAGCAGGGATCAACACCGGGGAGCTGTTTTTT

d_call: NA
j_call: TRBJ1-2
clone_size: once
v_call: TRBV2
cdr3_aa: CASSETGGYTF
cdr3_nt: TGTGCCAGCAGTGAAACAGGAGGCTACACCTTC

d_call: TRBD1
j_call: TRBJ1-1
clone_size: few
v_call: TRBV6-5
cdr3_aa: CASRRGQATGAFF
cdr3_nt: TGTGCCAGCAGGAGGGGACAGGCGACAGGAGCTTTCTTT

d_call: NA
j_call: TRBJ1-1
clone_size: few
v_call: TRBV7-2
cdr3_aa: CASSPTGIQRNTEAFF
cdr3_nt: TGTGCCAGCAGCCCGACGGGTATCCAGCGGAACACTGAAGCTTTCTTT

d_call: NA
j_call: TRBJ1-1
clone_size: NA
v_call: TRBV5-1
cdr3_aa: CASSPIGLEAFF
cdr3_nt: TGCGCCAGCAGCCCGATCGGTTTAGAGGCTTTCTTT

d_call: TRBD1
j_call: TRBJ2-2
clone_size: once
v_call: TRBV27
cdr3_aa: CASSFNRGLLNTGELFF
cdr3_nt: TGTGCCAGCAGTTTCAACAGGGGGCTATTGAACACCGGGGAGCTGTTTTTT

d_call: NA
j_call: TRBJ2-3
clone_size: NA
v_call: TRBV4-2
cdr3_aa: CATAKTVTDTQYF
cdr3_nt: TGTGCCACCGCGAAGACTGTCACAGATACGCAGTATTTT

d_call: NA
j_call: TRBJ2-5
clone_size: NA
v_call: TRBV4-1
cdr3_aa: CASSQDSGGQETQYF
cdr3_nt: TGCGCCAGCAGCCAAGATTCCGGCGGCCAAGAGACCCAGTACTTC

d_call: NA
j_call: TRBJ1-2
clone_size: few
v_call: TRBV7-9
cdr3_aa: CASSINRYGYTF
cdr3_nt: TGTGCCAGCAGCATCAATCGGTATGGCTACACCTTC

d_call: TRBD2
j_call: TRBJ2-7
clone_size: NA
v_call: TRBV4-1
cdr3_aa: CASSQALGLGGYEQYF
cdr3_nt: TGCGCCAGCAGCCAAGCACTAGGACTAGGAGGCTACGAGCAGTACTTC

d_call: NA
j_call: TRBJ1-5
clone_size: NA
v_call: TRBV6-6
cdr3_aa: CASSKTSRVNNQPQHF
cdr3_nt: TGTGCCAGCAGTAAGACTTCCAGGGTAAACAATCAGCCCCAGCATTTT

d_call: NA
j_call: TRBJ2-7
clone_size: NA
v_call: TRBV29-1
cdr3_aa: CSVRGQGGYEQYF
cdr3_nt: TGCAGCGTCCGAGGTCAGGGGGGTTACGAGCAGTACTTC

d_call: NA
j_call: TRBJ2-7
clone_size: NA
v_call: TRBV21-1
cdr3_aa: CASSKKGTPTYEQYF
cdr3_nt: TGTGCCAGCAGCAAAAAGGGGACACCCACCTACGAGCAGTACTTC

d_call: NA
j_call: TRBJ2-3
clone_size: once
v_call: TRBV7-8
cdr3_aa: CASSFSRGTDTQYF
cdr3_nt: TGTGCCAGCAGCTTTTCCCGGGGGACGGATACGCAGTATTTT

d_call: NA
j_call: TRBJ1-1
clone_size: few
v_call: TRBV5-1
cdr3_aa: CASSLGQFNTEAFF
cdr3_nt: TGCGCCAGCAGCTTGGGACAGTTTAACACTGAAGCTTTCTTT

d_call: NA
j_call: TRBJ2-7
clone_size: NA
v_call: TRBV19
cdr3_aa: CASSQQRSSYEQYF
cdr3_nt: TGTGCCAGTAGTCAACAGAGATCATCCTACGAGCAGTACTTC

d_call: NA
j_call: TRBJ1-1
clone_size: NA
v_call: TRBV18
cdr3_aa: CASSPTEGTEAFF
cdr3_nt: TGTGCCAGCTCACCAACAGAGGGCACTGAAGCTTTCTTT

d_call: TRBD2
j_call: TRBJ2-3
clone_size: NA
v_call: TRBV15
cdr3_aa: CATSRDMLAGGSF
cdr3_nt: TGTGCCACCAGCAGAGATATGCTAGCGGGAGGGTCTTTT

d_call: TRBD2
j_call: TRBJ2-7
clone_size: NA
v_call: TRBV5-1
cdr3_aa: CASSLESSGRGEQYF
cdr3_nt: TGCGCCAGCAGCTTGGAGTCTAGCGGGAGGGGCGAGCAGTACTTC

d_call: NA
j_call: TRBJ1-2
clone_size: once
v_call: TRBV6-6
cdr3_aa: CASARTSNYGYTF
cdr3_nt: TGTGCCAGCGCCCGAACTTCTAACTATGGCTACACCTTC

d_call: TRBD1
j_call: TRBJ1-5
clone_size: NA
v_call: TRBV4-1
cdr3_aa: CASSQAPGDRRLGQPQHF
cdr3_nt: TGCGCCAGCAGCCAAGCACCCGGGGACAGGCGATTAGGTCAGCCCCAGCATTTT

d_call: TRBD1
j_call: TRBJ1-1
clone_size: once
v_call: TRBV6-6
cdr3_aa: CASSAPDRGFTEAFF
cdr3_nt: TGTGCCAGCAGCGCACCGGACAGGGGGTTCACTGAAGCTTTCTTT

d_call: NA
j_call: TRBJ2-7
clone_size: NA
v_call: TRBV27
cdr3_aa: CASGTDPYEQYF
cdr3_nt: TGTGCCAGCGGCACAGACCCCTACGAGCAGTACTTC

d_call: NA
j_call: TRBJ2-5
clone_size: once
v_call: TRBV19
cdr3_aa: CASSMQREETQYF
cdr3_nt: TGTGCCAGTAGTATGCAAAGAGAAGAGACCCAGTACTTC

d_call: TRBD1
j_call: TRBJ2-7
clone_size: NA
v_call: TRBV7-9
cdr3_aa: CASSFGQGEQYF
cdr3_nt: TGTGCCAGCAGCTTTGGACAGGGGGAGCAGTACTTC

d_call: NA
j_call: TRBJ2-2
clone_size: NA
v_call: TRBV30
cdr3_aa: CAWRPFLATGELFF
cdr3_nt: TGTGCCTGGAGGCCCTTCCTAGCTACCGGGGAGCTGTTTTTT

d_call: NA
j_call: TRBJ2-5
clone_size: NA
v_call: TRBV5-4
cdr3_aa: CASSLYGSAETQYF
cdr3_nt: TGTGCCAGCAGCTTGTACGGGTCTGCAGAGACCCAGTACTTC

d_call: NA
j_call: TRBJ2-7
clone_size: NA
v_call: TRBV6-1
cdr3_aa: CASSETYEQYF
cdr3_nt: TGTGCCAGCAGTGAGACTTACGAGCAGTACTTC

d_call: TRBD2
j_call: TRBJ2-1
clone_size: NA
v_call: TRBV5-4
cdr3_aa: CASSFAPSGRGDEQFF
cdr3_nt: TGTGCCAGCAGCTTCGCCCCAAGCGGGAGAGGAGATGAGCAGTTCTTC

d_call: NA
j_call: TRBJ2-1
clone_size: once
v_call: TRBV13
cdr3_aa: CASSLTPARRNEQFF
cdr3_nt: TGTGCCAGCAGCTTAACTCCTGCTAGGAGGAATGAGCAGTTCTTC

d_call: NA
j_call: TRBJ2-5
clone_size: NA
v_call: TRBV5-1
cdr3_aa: CASRALLAEETQYF
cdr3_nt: TGCGCCAGCAGGGCCTTACTAGCAGAAGAGACCCAGTACTTC

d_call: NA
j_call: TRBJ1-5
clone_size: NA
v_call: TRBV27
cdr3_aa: CASGQFSNQPQHF
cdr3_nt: TGTGCCAGCGGACAGTTTAGCAATCAGCCCCAGCATTTT

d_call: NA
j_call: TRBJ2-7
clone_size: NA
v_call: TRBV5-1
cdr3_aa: CASSLDGSSYEQYF
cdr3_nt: TGCGCCAGCAGCTTGGATGGGAGCTCCTACGAGCAGTACTTC

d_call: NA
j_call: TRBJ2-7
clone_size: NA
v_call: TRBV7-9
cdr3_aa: CASSRGLNYEQYF
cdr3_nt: TGTGCCAGCAGCCGGGGATTGAACTACGAGCAGTACTTC

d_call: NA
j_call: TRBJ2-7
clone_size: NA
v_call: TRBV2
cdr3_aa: CASTAGQYYEQYF
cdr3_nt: TGTGCCAGCACCGCGGGACAGTACTACGAGCAGTACTTC

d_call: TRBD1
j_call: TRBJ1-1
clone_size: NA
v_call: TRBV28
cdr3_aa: CASSAIGQGAFITEAFF
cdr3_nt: TGTGCCAGCAGTGCCATCGGACAGGGGGCTTTCATAACTGAAGCTTTCTTT

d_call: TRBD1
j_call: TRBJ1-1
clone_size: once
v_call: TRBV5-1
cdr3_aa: CASSLRDSNTEAFF
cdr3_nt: TGCGCCAGCAGCCTCCGGGACAGCAACACTGAAGCTTTCTTT

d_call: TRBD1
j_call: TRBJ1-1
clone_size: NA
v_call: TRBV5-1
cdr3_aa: CASSGQGVETEAFF
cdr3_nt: TGCGCCAGCAGCGGACAGGGAGTGGAAACTGAAGCTTTCTTT

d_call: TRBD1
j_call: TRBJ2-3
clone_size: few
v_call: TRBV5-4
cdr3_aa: CASSLGPLQGASDTQYF
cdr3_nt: TGTGCCAGCAGCCTAGGCCCCCTACAGGGGGCTTCAGATACGCAGTATTTT

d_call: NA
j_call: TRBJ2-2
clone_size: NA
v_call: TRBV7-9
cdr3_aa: CASSSRWYTGELFF
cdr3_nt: TGTGCCAGCAGCTCCCGGTGGTACACCGGGGAGCTGTTTTTT

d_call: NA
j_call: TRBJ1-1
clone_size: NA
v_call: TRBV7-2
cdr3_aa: CASSPQGWNTEAFF
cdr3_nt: TGTGCCAGCAGCCCACAGGGTTGGAACACTGAAGCTTTCTTT

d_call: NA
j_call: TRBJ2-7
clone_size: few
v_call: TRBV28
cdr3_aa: CATLRQESVEQYF
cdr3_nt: TGTGCCACGCTAAGACAGGAATCGGTCGAGCAGTACTTC

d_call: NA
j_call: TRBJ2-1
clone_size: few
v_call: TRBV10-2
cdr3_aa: CASSESTGTSQFF
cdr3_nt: TGCGCCAGCAGTGAGTCGACGGGGACTTCGCAGTTCTTC

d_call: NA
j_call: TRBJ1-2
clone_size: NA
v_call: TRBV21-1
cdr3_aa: CASSKALSGSSPYGYTF
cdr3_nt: TGTGCCAGCAGCAAAGCGCTTTCAGGGTCTTCGCCCTATGGCTACACCTTC

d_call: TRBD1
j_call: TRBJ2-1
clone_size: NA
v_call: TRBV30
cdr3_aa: CAWATGTGASYSEQFF
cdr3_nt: TGTGCCTGGGCCACAGGGACAGGGGCTTCCTACAGTGAGCAGTTCTTC